This entry lists 30 T cell receptor beta chains sequenced from one sample in a study of CD8 T cells in Susac syndrome. Reverse transcription used 0.5 to 1 ug RNA and random hexamers. TCRdb reprocessed the immunoSEQ multiplex PCR reads via MiXCR and lists one record per CDR3 protein. The data show about 430,000 distinct CDR3 sequences, 75% to 90% seen once. Sequencing was carried out using CD8+ T cells from PBMCs. The receptor set was obtained from a human donor with multiple sclerosis.

The table lists this clonotype with a count of one. The gene calls are TRBV30 and TRBJ2-5; tentatively, D is TRBD2 (5 bases). The V end lost 0 bases, the J end lost 1 base, and 12 bases lay between the germline ends. Per germline, CDR1 GTSNPN and CDR2 SVGIG (reference sequence). CDR3 size: 15 residues. The CDR3 reads CAWSVGVILQETQYF. In DNA form, the CDR3 reads TGTGCCTGGAGTGTCGGGGTGATCCTCCAAGAGACCCAGTACTTC.

Only a few counts were recorded for this clonotype. The V call is TRBV6-5, the J call TRBJ1-1; no reliable D call. V lost 2 bases and J lost 1, with 5 bases in between. The CDR3 spans 13 residues. CDR1 MNHEY and CDR2 SVGAGI come from the germline V gene. Here the CDR3 reads CASSYEWNTEAFF. CDR3 DNA sequence: TGTGCCAGCAGTTACGAGTGGAACACTGAAGCTTTCTTT.

V and J are TRBV7-6 and TRBJ2-2; 8 bases map to TRBD1. This CDR3 spans 15 amino acids. V shed 6 bases and J 3 bases; nucleotides not matched to a gene: 6. Germline values: CDR1 SGHVS, CDR2 FNYEAQ. The CDR3 sequence: CASSPGTGHTGELFF. CDR3 nucleotides: TGTGCCAGCAGTCCCGGGACAGGTCACACCGGGGAGCTGTTTTTT.

CDR3 sequence (DNA): TGTGCCAGCAGCTCTCTAGTATATACGCAGTTCTTC. It is translated as CASSSLVYTQFF. This sequence joins TRBV7-9 and TRBJ2-1; unclear D gene. Germline V gene sequence: CDR1 SEHNR, CDR2 FQNEAQ (reference sequence). This CDR3 spans 12 amino acids. V was shortened by 4 bases and J by 12 bases, with 13 bases between the two germline ends.

This clonotype has only a few counts. The chain couples TRBV27 to TRBJ1-2; perhaps TRBD1 as D (5 bases). This CDR3 comprises 13 residues. Germline loops: CDR1 MNHEY, CDR2 SMNVEV (reference sequence). V was clipped by 3 bases and J by 5 bases, with 10 bases between them. In DNA, the CDR3 is TGTGCCAGCAGTTTTGGGGGATCGTATGGCTACACCTTC. This translates into CASSFGGSYGYTF.

The chain links TRBV19 to TRBJ1-4; TRBD1 might be the D (5 bases). The CDR3 length is 12 residues. Germline CDR1 LNHDA, CDR2 SQIVND (reference sequence). The V end lost 7 bases, the J end lost 6 bases, and 9 bases lay between the germline ends. The CDR3, as DNA: TGTGCCAGTACCAGGGCCCATGAAAAACTGTTTTTT. It codes for CASTRAHEKLFF. Full variable domain (missing parts from reference TRBV19 and TRBJ1-4): DGGITQSPKYLFRKEGQNVTLSCEQNLNHDAMYWYRQDPGQGLRLIYYSQIVNDFQKGDIAEGYSVSREKKESFPLTVTSAQKNPTAFYLCASTRAHEKLFFGSGTQLSVL.

V usage is TRBV11-1 and J usage is TRBJ2-3; TRBD1 might be the D (5 bases). V was trimmed by 2 bases and J by 4 bases, leaving 19 bases between them. The CDR3 consists of 17 residues. CDR1 is SGHAT, CDR2 FQDESV, per germline (reference sequence). The CDR3 reads CASSLYSPSARADTQYF. CDR3 sequence (DNA): TGTGCCAGCAGCTTATACTCCCCCTCGGCCAGGGCAGATACGCAGTATTTT.

This sequence joins TRBV27 and TRBJ1-5, with no clear D. Germline loops: CDR1 MNHEY, CDR2 SMNVEV (reference sequence). Trimming shortened V by 6 bases and J by 7 bases, and 10 bases separated the two germline ends. The CDR3 is made up of 12 amino acids. The CDR3 nucleotides are TGTGCCAGCAGGAGAGGAGGGCAGCCCCAGCATTTT. This sequence encodes CASRRGGQPQHF.

This chain links TRBV7-9 with TRBJ2-7, with 10 bases lining up with TRBD1. CDR3 length: 13 residues. Germline loops: CDR1 SEHNR, CDR2 FQNEAQ (reference sequence). Trimming removed 5 bases from V and 5 bases from J; junction bases left unmatched: 3. CDR3 DNA: TGTGCCAGCAGCCGACAGGGGGCCCACGAGCAGTACTTC. Translation gives CASSRQGAHEQYF.

The chain joins TRBV5-8 to TRBJ2-1; 10 positions agree with TRBD1. CDR3 length equals 17 residues. Germline V gene lookup returns CDR1 SGHTS and CDR2 YDEGEE. The V and J ends lost 3 bases and 2 bases, in that order; junction bases with no gene match: 8. The CDR3 nucleotides read TGTGCCAGCAGCTCGTCGACAGGGGGCATTCCCTACAATGAGCAGTTCTTC. The encoded protein is CASSSSTGGIPYNEQFF. Variable domain in full (rest from reference TRBV5-8 and TRBJ2-1): EAGVTQSPTHLIKTRGQQATLRCSPISGHTSVYWYQQALGLGLQFLLWYDEGEERNRGNFPPRFSGRQFPNYSSELNVNALELEDSALYLCASSSSTGGIPYNEQFFGPGTRLTVL.

The chain recombines TRBV5-1 with TRBJ2-1; no clear D. Trimming took 6 bases from V and 5 from J, leaving 12 bases between them. The CDR3 consists of 13 residues. In germline, CDR1 is SGHRS, CDR2 YFSETQ. Here the CDR3 reads CASTVMGHNEQFF. CDR3 nucleotides: TGCGCCAGCACTGTCATGGGCCACAATGAGCAGTTCTTC.

This chain connects TRBV20-1 to TRBJ2-5, with a weak D call TRBD2 (6 bases). The CDR3 length is 13 residues. Per germline, CDR1 DFQATT and CDR2 SNEGSKA (reference sequence). V gave up 2 bases and J gave up 0 bases, with 7 bases separating them. The CDR3 is CSARRENQETQYF. The CDR3 bases are TGCAGTGCTAGACGGGAGAACCAAGAGACCCAGTACTTC.

This chain joins TRBV5-4 and TRBJ1-2; D remains ambiguous. The V gene lost 3 bases and the J gene lost 8 bases, with 20 bases spanning the gap. From germline, CDR1 is SGHNT and CDR2 YYREEE (reference sequence). The CDR3 contains 15 residues. CDR3 sequence reads: CASSSLSEGNTGYTF. CDR3 nucleotide sequence: TGTGCCAGCAGCTCTCTTTCGGAGGGTAATACCGGCTACACCTTC.

This clonotype came up a few times. The DNA for the CDR3 is TGTGCCAGCAGCGCTGGACACGATCCCTACGAGCAGTACTTC. Translating it yields CASSAGHDPYEQYF. V and J are TRBV9 and TRBJ2-7; D is perhaps TRBD1 (5 bases). V was clipped by 3 bases and J by 2 bases, with 12 bases between them. The germline CDR1 and CDR2 sequences are SGDLS and YYNGEE. The CDR3 has 14 amino acids.

The chain couples TRBV5-1 to TRBJ1-1, with D perhaps TRBD1 (5 bases). The CDR3 covers 14 residues. In germline, CDR1 is SGHRS, CDR2 YFSETQ. The V gene lost 4 bases and the J gene lost 3 bases, with 13 bases spanning the gap. Here the CDR3 DNA reads TGCGCCAGCAGCCGACATCTGGGGGACACTGAAGCTTTCTTT. Protein: CASSRHLGDTEAFF.

The DNA for the CDR3 is TGTGCCAGCAGTGAAGTAAGGGGGATGAACACTGAAGCTTTCTTT. Amino acids: CASSEVRGMNTEAFF. The genes are TRBV2 and TRBJ1-1, with D possibly TRBD1 on 6 matching bases. CDR1 SNHLY and CDR2 FYNNEI come from the germline V gene. V was trimmed by 1 base and J by 0 bases, leaving 9 bases between them. The CDR3 is 15 amino acids.

V gene TRBV5-1 combines with J gene TRBJ2-2, with 7 bases that match TRBD1. Germline V lookup: CDR1 SGHRS, CDR2 YFSETQ. Unmatched junction bases numbered 9, after V lost 2 bases and J lost 2 bases. CDR3 length: 17 residues. CDR3 region: CASSFLDREPNTGELFF. The CDR3 nucleotides are TGCGCCAGCAGCTTCTTAGACAGGGAACCCAACACCGGGGAGCTGTTTTTT.

This clonotype came up once. This sequence joins TRBV11-2 and TRBJ2-1; D tentatively fits TRBD1 or TRBD2 (6 bases each). CDR1 is SGHAT, CDR2 FQNNGV, per germline. The CDR3 spans 13 residues. Trimming pared 2 bases from V and 9 bases from J, leaving 11 bases between. The DNA of the CDR3 is TGTGCCAGCAGCTTAAGGGAGGACAGTGAGCAGTTCTTC. Its translation: CASSLREDSEQFF.

V usage is TRBV6-1 and J usage is TRBJ2-5; TRBD2 aligns across 11 bases. After removal of 5 bases from V and 5 bases from J, the junction contained 13 bases not matched to a gene. The CDR3 totals 17 residues. Germline V gene sequence: CDR1 MNHNS, CDR2 SASEGT. The CDR3, as DNA: TGTGCCAGCAGTCCTAGAAATAGCGGGAGGGCCAGGGAGACCCAGTACTTC. Protein sequence: CASSPRNSGRARETQYF.

The chain joins TRBV28 to TRBJ2-2; D remains unclear. V dropped 4 bases and J dropped 6 bases, with 21 bases sitting between them. The CDR3 spans 17 residues. Germline V lookup: CDR1 MDHEN, CDR2 SYDVKM. CDR3 DNA: TGTGCCAGCAGTTCCAATGGAGTCCTCGGGTCCGCCGGGGAGCTGTTTTTT. Its translation is CASSSNGVLGSAGELFF.

This chain's CDR3 is CASSRQSSYEQYF. The CDR3 coding sequence is TGTGCCAGCAGTCGGCAAAGCTCCTACGAGCAGTACTTC. V is TRBV11-3 and J is TRBJ2-7; D gene uncertain. This CDR3 contains 13 residues. Trimming stripped 6 bases from V and 0 bases from J, with 9 bases between. Looked up from germline, CDR1 is SGHNT and CDR2 is YENEEA.

This chain links TRBV15 with TRBJ1-1, with D tentatively TRBD1 (6 bases). CDR3 length: 12 residues. Trimming removed 3 bases from V and 8 bases from J, with 10 bases in between. Germline V gene sequence: CDR1 LNHNV, CDR2 YYDKDF (reference sequence). CDR3 nucleotide sequence: TGTGCCACCAGCAGGGCGGACAGAGAAGCTTTCTTT. As protein: CATSRADREAFF.

This sequence joins TRBV14 and TRBJ2-3; 7 nucleotides match TRBD2. This CDR3 is built from 14 residues. Germline CDR1 is SGHDN and CDR2 is FVKESK. The trim removed 0 bases at V and 4 bases at J, leaving 1 base unmatched. The CDR3 spells CASSQELASDTQYF. CDR3 nucleotides: TGTGCCAGCAGCCAAGAACTAGCGTCAGATACGCAGTATTTT.

The V and J genes are TRBV10-3 and TRBJ2-5, with D possibly being TRBD1 (6 bases). Germline V CDR1 and CDR2: ENHRY, SYGVKD. Between the trimmed V and J ends, which lost 2 bases and 4 bases, there was a span of 11 bases. The CDR3 runs to 14 residues. This CDR3 is CAISEPGDAETQYF. CDR3 coding DNA: TGTGCCATCAGTGAGCCAGGGGACGCAGAGACCCAGTACTTC.

The chain has TRBV14 and TRBJ2-7; D is undetermined. The CDR3 loop spans 15 amino acids. The germline CDR1 and CDR2 sequences are SGHDN and FVKESK. Trimming stripped 1 base from V and 0 bases from J, with 10 bases between. CDR3 DNA: TGTGCCAGCAGCCAAGCCGGACGGGCCTCCTACGAGCAGTACTTC. It specifies CASSQAGRASYEQYF.

The genes are TRBV27 and TRBJ2-5; perhaps D is TRBD1 or TRBD2 (6 bases each). The CDR3 has 18 residues. V gave up 0 bases and J gave up 4 bases, with 21 bases separating them. Germline-derived CDR1 and CDR2 are MNHEY and SMNVEV (reference sequence). The CDR3 loop reads CASSLSGGEGLNPETQYF. The CDR3, as DNA: TGTGCCAGCAGTTTATCGGGGGGCGAGGGACTCAACCCAGAGACCCAGTACTTC.

This chain joins TRBV7-9 and TRBJ2-2, with TRBD2 matching over 13 bases. CDR1 SEHNR and CDR2 FQNEAQ come from the germline V gene (reference sequence). The CDR3 sequence is 17 residues long. Unmatched junction bases numbered 9, after V lost 4 bases and J lost 7 bases. In DNA, the CDR3 is TGTGCCAGCAGCTCAGGAGGACTAGCGGGGGCCGTCGGGGAGCTGTTTTTT. It codes for CASSSGGLAGAVGELFF.

A few counts support this clonotype. The rearrangement uses TRBV20-1 and TRBJ2-2; D unclear. From germline, CDR1 is DFQATT and CDR2 SNEGSKA (reference sequence). V was trimmed by 0 bases and J by 0 bases, leaving 11 bases between them. The CDR3 length is 16 residues. The CDR3 region is CSARDYRLSNTGELFF. CDR3 DNA sequence: TGCAGTGCTAGAGATTACCGACTTTCGAACACCGGGGAGCTGTTTTTT.

V and J are TRBV7-9 and TRBJ1-2; maybe TRBD1 (5 bases). The CDR3 length is 14 residues. V was shortened by 2 bases and J by 5 bases, with 12 bases between the two germline ends. Germline lookup yields CDR1 SEHNR and CDR2 FQNEAQ (reference sequence). The CDR3: CASSLLDGGYGYTF. The CDR3 DNA sequence: TGTGCCAGCAGCTTACTGGACGGGGGTTATGGCTACACCTTC.

The V gene is TRBV19, the J gene TRBJ1-1; D not resolved. Trimming stripped 2 bases from V and 0 bases from J, with 19 bases between. Germline loops: CDR1 LNHDA, CDR2 SQIVND (reference sequence). This CDR3 region has 18 residues. The CDR3 sequence: CASSIFLVGLAMNTEAFF. The CDR3 nucleotides read TGTGCCAGTAGTATATTTCTCGTAGGGTTGGCAATGAACACTGAAGCTTTCTTT.